This TCR beta chain originates from a study of graft-versus-host responses after intestinal transplantation. Repertoires were generated with immunoSEQ multiplex PCR, while TCRdb's copy carries only in-frame clones and drops some. Here the sample spans about 90,000 clones, around four fifths being singletons. Study-wide findings and caveats: GvH clones turned up in recipient marrow; some had shown up first in ileum or blood.

Concerning this clone itself: The antigen is undetermined.

The CDR3 covers 16 residues. CDR1 is MGHRA, CDR2 YSYEKL, per germline. V lost 2 bases, J lost 0 bases, and 10 bases lay in between. The starting material was unstimulated CD8+ T cells sorted from spleen or lymph node cells, obtained before intestinal transplant. The chain is built from TRBV4-1 and TRBJ1-4; possibly TRBD1 for D (5 bases). The TCR originated in a human donor who received an intestinal transplant. The CDR3, as DNA: TGCGCCAGCAGCCAATTAGGGGATTCAACTAATGAAAAACTGTTTTTT. Translating gives CASSQLGDSTNEKLFF.